This TCR beta chain was profiled in a study of blood T cell repertoires in COVID-19. Study overall: Acute-phase and convalescent COVID-19 samples originated in the United States, Italy and Spain.

The table came from immunoSEQ multiplex PCR; TCRdb's copy has only in-frame clones and leaves some out. The sample has around 68,000 clones, around 83% seen once. This CDR3 is built from 13 residues. J lost 7 bases, V lost 2 bases, and 5 bases had no gene match. This TCR was sampled from a human donor in a cohort sampled during active COVID-19. The sequencing sample was made of peripheral blood. The chain carries TRBV12-3 or TRBV12-4 and TRBJ2-7, with 7 bases aligning to TRBD1. CDR3 in DNA: TGTGCCAGCAGTTTAATATTACAGGGGGAGCAGTACTTC. Protein sequence: CASSLILQGEQYF.